These T cell receptor beta chains were read from a single sample in a study of cytomegalovirus exposure and HLA in healthy donors. Sequencing was performed with immunoSEQ multiplex PCR; in TCRdb, only in-frame clones are kept and a portion is missing. The sample has 120,000 to 150,000 clones, around four fifths seen once. The material sequenced was PBMCs. The receptors originated from a man aged 25 to 40 in good health and CMV-seronegative. Both conserved end residues are part of each CDR3. D genes are given only for firm matches. Size is stated for part of the rows, as once, few or many counts, or as a class when the clone is expanded.

cdr3_aa	cdr3_nt	v_call	d_call	j_call	clone_size
CASSLAWGQGETQYF	TGTGCCAGCAGCTTAGCTTGGGGGCAGGGAGAGACCCAGTACTTC	TRBV7-6	-	TRBJ2-5	-
CASSEIAGISYEQYF	TGTGCCAGCAGCGAAATAGCGGGGATCTCCTACGAGCAGTACTTC	TRBV28	TRBD2	TRBJ2-7	-
CASSQQDRDYYEQYF	TGTGCCAGCAGCCAACAGGACAGGGACTACTACGAGCAGTACTTC	TRBV7-9	-	TRBJ2-7	-
CASSLAAGATNTEAFF	TGTGCCAGCAGCTTAGCGGCAGGGGCGACGAACACTGAAGCTTTCTTT	TRBV7-6	-	TRBJ1-1	-
CASSLVASGDPSTDTQYF	TGCGCCAGCAGCTTGGTGGCTAGCGGGGACCCTAGCACAGATACGCAGTATTTT	TRBV5-1	TRBD2	TRBJ2-3	-
CASSLRASGFNEQFF	TGCGCCAGCAGCTTAAGGGCTAGCGGTTTTAATGAGCAGTTCTTC	TRBV5-1	TRBD2	TRBJ2-1	-
CASLVEGQGTGANVLTF	TGTGCCAGCTTAGTAGAAGGACAGGGGACTGGGGCCAACGTCCTGACTTTC	TRBV13	TRBD1	TRBJ2-6	-
CASSLLNSYEQYF	TGCGCCAGCAGCCTCCTAAACTCCTACGAGCAGTACTTC	TRBV5-1	-	TRBJ2-7	few
CASRPSRLHAFDYGYTF	TGTGCCAGCAGGCCTTCGCGACTTCACGCTTTTGACTATGGCTACACCTTC	TRBV2	-	TRBJ1-2	once
CASSEGLAGAKETQYF	TGTGCCAGCAGTGAAGGGCTAGCGGGGGCGAAAGAGACCCAGTACTTC	TRBV6-1	TRBD2	TRBJ2-5	-
CASSLVGATDTQYF	TGCGCCAGCAGCTTGGTGGGGGCTACAGATACGCAGTATTTT	TRBV5-1	-	TRBJ2-3	few
CASRNAGNTEAFF	TGTGCCAGCAGAAATGCAGGGAACACTGAAGCTTTCTTT	TRBV6-1	-	TRBJ1-1	few
CASSFSGYNEQFF	TGTGCCAGCAGCTTTAGCGGATACAATGAGCAGTTCTTC	TRBV7-6	-	TRBJ2-1	-
CASRARLLGELFF	TGTGCCAGCAGGGCAAGACTACTCGGGGAGCTGTTTTTT	TRBV2	-	TRBJ2-2	-
CASRERGGRAQEAFF	TGTGCCAGCAGGGAGAGGGGGGGCAGGGCTCAGGAAGCTTTCTTT	TRBV6-5	-	TRBJ1-1	-
CASSKQGARDGYTF	TGTGCCAGCAGTAAACAGGGGGCGCGTGATGGCTACACCTTC	TRBV7-9	TRBD1	TRBJ1-2	-
CATSRKIAGGRADTQYF	TGTGCCACCAGCAGAAAAATAGCGGGAGGGAGGGCAGATACGCAGTATTTT	TRBV15	TRBD2	TRBJ2-3	-
CASSLSDGGTEAFF	TGTGCCAGCAGCCTCTCGGACGGGGGGACTGAAGCTTTCTTT	TRBV7-9	-	TRBJ1-1	-
CASSHPSGRGTGELFF	TGCGCCAGCAGCCACCCTAGCGGGAGAGGGACCGGGGAGCTGTTTTTT	TRBV4-1	TRBD2	TRBJ2-2	-
CASSLLIVRETQYF	TGTGCCAGCAGCTTACTAATTGTCCGGGAGACCCAGTACTTC	TRBV7-9	-	TRBJ2-5	-
CASSKGTGGYDYGYTF	TGTGCCAGCAGCAAAGGGACAGGGGGCTATGACTATGGCTACACCTTC	TRBV21-1	-	TRBJ1-2	-
CASSLGGSVSETQYF	TGTGCCAGCAGCTTAGGCGGGAGCGTGTCCGAGACCCAGTACTTC	TRBV7-8	TRBD2	TRBJ2-5	once
CASSLGGEQYNEQFF	TGCGCCAGCAGCTTGGGGGGGGAACAGTACAATGAGCAGTTCTTC	TRBV5-1	-	TRBJ2-1	few
CASGVGGLGDTQYF	TGTGCCAGCGGAGTAGGTGGTTTGGGAGATACGCAGTATTTT	TRBV11-3	-	TRBJ2-3	few
CSVSGGTFDEQYF	TGCAGCGTTTCTGGGGGGACCTTCGACGAGCAGTACTTC	TRBV29-1	-	TRBJ2-7	-
CATSRDRFSGANVLTF	TGTGCCACCAGCAGAGACAGGTTCTCTGGGGCCAACGTCCTGACTTTC	TRBV15	-	TRBJ2-6	-
CASSPMGLAGVETQYF	TGTGCCAGCAGCCCCATGGGACTAGCGGGAGTAGAGACCCAGTACTTC	TRBV9	TRBD2	TRBJ2-5	-
CASSQQGARRYEQYF	TGTGCCAGTAGTCAACAGGGGGCGCGGAGATACGAGCAGTACTTC	TRBV19	TRBD1	TRBJ2-7	-
CAMAGQPTDTQYF	TGTGCCATGGCTGGGCAGCCCACAGATACGCAGTATTTT	TRBV28	-	TRBJ2-3	once
CASSGTGGGQPQHF	TGTGCCAGTAGTGGGACAGGGGGCGGTCAGCCCCAGCATTTT	TRBV19	TRBD1	TRBJ1-5	-
CASSPRLAGGPLDTQYF	TGTGCCAGCAGTCCGAGATTAGCGGGAGGGCCATTGGATACGCAGTATTTT	TRBV27	TRBD2	TRBJ2-3	-
CASSLISGWGEKLFF	TGTGCCAGCAGCTTAATTTCAGGGTGGGGAGAAAAACTGTTTTTT	TRBV7-9	-	TRBJ1-4	-
CASSPGQINQPQHF	TGTGCCAGCTCACCTGGGCAGATTAATCAGCCCCAGCATTTT	TRBV18	-	TRBJ1-5	-